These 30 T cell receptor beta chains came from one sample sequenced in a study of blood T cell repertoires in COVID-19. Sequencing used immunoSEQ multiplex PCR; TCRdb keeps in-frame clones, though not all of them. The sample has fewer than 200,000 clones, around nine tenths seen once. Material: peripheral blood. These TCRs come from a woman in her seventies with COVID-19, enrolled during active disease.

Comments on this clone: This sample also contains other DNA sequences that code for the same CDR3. CDR3 sequence reads: CSVGQGNQPQHF. CDR3 DNA sequence: TGCAGCGTTGGCCAGGGAAATCAGCCCCAGCATTTT. The chain couples TRBV29-1 to TRBJ1-5, with D tentatively TRBD1 (5 bases). CDR3 length: 12 amino acids. Trimming pared 4 bases from V and 4 bases from J, leaving 8 bases between. Germline values: CDR1 SQVTM, CDR2 ANQGSEA.

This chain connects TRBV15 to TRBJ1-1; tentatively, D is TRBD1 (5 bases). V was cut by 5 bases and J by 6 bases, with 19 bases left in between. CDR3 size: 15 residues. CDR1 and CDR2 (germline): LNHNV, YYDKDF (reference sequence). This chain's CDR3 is CATSWGGVPNSEAFF. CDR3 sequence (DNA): TGTGCCACCAGCTGGGGGGGAGTACCGAATTCTGAAGCTTTCTTT.

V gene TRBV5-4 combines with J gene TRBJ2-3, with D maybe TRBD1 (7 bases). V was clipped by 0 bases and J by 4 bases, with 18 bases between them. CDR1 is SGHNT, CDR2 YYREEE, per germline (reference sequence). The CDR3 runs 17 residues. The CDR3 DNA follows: TGTGCCAGCAGCTTGGAGCCGACAGGGAGGATCGCAGATACGCAGTATTTT. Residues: CASSLEPTGRIADTQYF.

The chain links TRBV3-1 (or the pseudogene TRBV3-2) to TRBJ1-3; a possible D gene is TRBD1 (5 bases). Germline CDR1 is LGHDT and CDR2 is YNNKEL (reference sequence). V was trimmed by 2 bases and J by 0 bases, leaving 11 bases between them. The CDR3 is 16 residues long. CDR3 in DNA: TGTGCCAGCAGCCAAAGACGGGGGTACTCTGGAAACACCATATATTTT. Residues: CASSQRRGYSGNTIYF.

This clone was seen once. CDR3 bases: TGTGCCAGCAGTAATACGACCAGGGGGTGGGCTCAGCCCCAGCATTTT. This codes for CASSNTTRGWAQPQHF. The chain couples TRBV28 to TRBJ1-5; 7 nucleotides align to TRBD1. With 5 bases clipped from V and 6 bases from J, the junction kept 13 bases outside the gene matches. Germline V CDR1 and CDR2: MDHEN, SYDVKM. This CDR3 spans 16 amino acids.

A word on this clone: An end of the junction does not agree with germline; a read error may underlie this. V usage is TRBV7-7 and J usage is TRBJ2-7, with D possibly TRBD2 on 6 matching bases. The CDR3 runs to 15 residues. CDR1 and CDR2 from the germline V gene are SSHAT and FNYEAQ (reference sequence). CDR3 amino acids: CASSPGAGGFNEQYF. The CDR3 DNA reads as TGTGCTAGCAGCCCCGGAGCCGGAGGGTTCAACGAGCAGTACTTC.

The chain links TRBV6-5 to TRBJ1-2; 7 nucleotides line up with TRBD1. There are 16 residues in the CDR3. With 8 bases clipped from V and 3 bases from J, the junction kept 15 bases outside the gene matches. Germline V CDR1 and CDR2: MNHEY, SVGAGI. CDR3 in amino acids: CASGSRAGGIYYGYTF. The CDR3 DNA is TGTGCCAGCGGTTCTCGAGCAGGGGGGATATACTATGGCTACACCTTC.

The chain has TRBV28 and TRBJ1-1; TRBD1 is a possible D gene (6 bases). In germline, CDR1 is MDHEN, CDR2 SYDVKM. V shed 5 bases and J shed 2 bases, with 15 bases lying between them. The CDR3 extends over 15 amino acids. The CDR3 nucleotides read TGTGCCAGCAGTACACTAGGGACACCTAACACTGAAGCTTTCTTT. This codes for CASSTLGTPNTEAFF.

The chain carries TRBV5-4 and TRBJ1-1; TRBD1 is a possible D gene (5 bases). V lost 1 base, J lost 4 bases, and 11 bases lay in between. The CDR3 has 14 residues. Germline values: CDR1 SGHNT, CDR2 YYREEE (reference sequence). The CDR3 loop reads CASSLRQGSTEAFF. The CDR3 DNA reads TGTGCCAGCAGCTTGCGGCAGGGATCCACTGAAGCTTTCTTT.

The CDR3 loop is CASRTRSTGTYEQYF. CDR3 in DNA: TGTGCCAGCAGAACCAGGTCCACAGGGACCTACGAGCAGTACTTC. The V call is TRBV27, the J call TRBJ2-7, with TRBD1 as a possible D gene (6 bases). This CDR3 contains 15 residues. Germline-derived CDR1 and CDR2 are MNHEY and SMNVEV (reference sequence). V gave up 6 bases and J gave up 2 bases, with 17 bases separating them.

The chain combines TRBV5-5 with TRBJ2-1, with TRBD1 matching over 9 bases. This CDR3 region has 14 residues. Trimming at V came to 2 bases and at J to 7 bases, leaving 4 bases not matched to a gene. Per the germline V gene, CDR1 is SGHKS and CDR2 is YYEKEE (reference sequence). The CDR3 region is CASSFGGQGNEQFF. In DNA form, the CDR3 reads TGTGCCAGCAGCTTCGGGGGACAGGGAAATGAGCAGTTCTTC.

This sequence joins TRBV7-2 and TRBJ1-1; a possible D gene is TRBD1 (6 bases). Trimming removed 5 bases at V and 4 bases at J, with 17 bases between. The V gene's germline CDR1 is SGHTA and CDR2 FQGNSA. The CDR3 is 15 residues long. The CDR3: CASSRNADRTTEAFF. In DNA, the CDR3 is TGTGCCAGCAGCCGTAATGCCGACAGGACCACTGAAGCTTTCTTT.

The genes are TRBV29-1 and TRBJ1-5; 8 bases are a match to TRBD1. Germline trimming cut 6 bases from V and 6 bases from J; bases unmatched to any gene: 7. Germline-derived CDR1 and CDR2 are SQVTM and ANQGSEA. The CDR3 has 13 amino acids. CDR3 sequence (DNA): TGCAGCGTGGTGACAGGGGAAGGTCAGCCCCAGCATTTT. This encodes CSVVTGEGQPQHF.

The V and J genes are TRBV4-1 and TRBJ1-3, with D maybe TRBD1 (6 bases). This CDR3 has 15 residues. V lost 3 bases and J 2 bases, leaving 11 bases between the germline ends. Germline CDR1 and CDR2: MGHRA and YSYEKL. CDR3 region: CASSQTQGPGNTIYF. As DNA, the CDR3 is TGCGCCAGCAGCCAGACACAGGGACCTGGAAACACCATATATTTT.

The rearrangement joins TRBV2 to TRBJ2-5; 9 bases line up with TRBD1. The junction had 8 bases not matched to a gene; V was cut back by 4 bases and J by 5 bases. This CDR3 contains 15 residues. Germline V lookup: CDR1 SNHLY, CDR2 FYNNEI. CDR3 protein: CASSVNRGRGETQYF. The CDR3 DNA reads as TGTGCCAGCAGTGTAAACAGGGGGCGCGGGGAGACCCAGTACTTC.

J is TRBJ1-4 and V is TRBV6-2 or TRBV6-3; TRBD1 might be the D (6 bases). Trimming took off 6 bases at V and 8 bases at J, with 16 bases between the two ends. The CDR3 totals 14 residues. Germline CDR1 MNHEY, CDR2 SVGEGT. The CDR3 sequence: CASSNSGHEEKLFF. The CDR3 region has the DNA TGTGCCAGCAGCAACTCGGGACATGAGGAAAAACTGTTTTTT.

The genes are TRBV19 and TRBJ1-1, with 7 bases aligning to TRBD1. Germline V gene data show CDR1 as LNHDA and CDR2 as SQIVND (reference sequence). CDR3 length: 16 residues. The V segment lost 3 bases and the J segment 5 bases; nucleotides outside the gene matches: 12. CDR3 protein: CASSIRGDLRGTEAFF. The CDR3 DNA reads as TGTGCCAGTAGTATCAGGGGGGACCTAAGAGGTACTGAAGCTTTCTTT.

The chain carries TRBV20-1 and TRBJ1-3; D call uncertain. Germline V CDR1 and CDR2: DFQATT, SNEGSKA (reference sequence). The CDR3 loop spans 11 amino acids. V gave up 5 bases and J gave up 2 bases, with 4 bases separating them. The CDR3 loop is CSAYTGNTIYF. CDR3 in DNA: TGCAGTGCTTATACTGGAAACACCATATATTTT.

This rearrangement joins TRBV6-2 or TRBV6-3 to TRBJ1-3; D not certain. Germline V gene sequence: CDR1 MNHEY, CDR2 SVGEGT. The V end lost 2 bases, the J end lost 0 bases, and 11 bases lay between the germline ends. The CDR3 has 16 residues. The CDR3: CASSYGGGDSGNTIYF. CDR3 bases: TGTGCCAGCAGTTACGGCGGAGGAGACTCTGGAAACACCATATATTTT.

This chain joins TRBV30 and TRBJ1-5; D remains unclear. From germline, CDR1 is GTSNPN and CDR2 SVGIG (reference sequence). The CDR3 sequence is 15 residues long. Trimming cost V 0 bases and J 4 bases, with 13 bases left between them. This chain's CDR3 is CAWSVPARPNQPQHF. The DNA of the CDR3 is TGTGCCTGGAGTGTCCCCGCCAGGCCTAATCAGCCCCAGCATTTT.

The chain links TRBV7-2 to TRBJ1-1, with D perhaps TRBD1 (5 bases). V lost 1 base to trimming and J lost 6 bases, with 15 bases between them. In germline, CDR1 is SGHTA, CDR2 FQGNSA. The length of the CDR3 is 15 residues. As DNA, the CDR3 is TGTGCCAGCAGCTTAGTATCGGGGGAAGGGGCTGAAGCTTTCTTT. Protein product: CASSLVSGEGAEAFF. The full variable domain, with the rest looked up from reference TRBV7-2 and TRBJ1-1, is GAGVSQSPSNKVTEKGKDVELRCDPISGHTALYWYRQSLGQGLEFLIYFQGNSAPDKSGLPSDRFSAERTGGSVSTLTIQRTQQEDSAVYLCASSLVSGEGAEAFFGQGTRLTVV.

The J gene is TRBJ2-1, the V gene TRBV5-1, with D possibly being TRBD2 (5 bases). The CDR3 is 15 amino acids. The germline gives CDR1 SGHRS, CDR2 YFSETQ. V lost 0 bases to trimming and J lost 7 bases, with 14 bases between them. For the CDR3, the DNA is TGCGCCAGCAGCTTGGACGGCCTAGCTTCTAATGAGCAGTTCTTC. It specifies CASSLDGLASNEQFF.

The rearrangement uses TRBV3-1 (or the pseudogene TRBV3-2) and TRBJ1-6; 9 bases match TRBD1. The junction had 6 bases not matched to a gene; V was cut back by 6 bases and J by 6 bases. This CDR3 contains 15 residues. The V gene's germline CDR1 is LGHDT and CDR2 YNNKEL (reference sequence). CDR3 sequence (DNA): TGTGCCAGCAGAGGAAGGGACAGGGCTAATTCACCCCTCCACTTT. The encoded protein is CASRGRDRANSPLHF.

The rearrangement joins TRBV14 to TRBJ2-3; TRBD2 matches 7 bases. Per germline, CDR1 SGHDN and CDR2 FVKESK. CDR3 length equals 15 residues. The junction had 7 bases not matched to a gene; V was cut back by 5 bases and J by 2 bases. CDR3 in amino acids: CASSWTRIITDTQYF. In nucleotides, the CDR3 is TGTGCCAGCAGCTGGACTAGGATTATCACAGATACGCAGTATTTT. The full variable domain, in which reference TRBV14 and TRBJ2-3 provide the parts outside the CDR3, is EAGVTQFPSHSVIEKGQTVTLRCDPISGHDNLYWYRRVMGKEIKFLLHFVKESKQDESGMPNNRFLAERTGGTYSTLKVQPAELEDSGVYFCASSWTRIITDTQYFGPGTRLTVL.

Written as DNA, the CDR3 is TGTGCCAGCAGTCGAGAGGCCCTGCAGTTCTTC. Amino acid sequence: CASSREALQFF. This rearrangement joins TRBV12-3 or TRBV12-4 to TRBJ2-1, with D hard to call. V was cut by 5 bases and J by 12 bases, with 11 bases left in between. This CDR3 region has 11 residues.

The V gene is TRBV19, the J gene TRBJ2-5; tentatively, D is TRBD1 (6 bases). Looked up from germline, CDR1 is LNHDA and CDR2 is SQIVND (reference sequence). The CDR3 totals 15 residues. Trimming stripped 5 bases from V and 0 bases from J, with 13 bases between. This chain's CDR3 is CASSGGGRYQETQYF. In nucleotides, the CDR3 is TGTGCCAGTAGTGGGGGCGGGCGGTACCAAGAGACCCAGTACTTC.

The CDR3 DNA sequence: TGCGCCAGCAGCCAAGATATGCCGGGACTACCTAACTATGGCTACACCTTC. Translating gives CASSQDMPGLPNYGYTF. The chain uses TRBV4-3 and TRBJ1-2; a weak D match, TRBD1 (5 bases). Trimming stripped 0 bases from V and 0 bases from J, with 14 bases between. The CDR3 sequence is 17 residues long. CDR1 and CDR2 from the germline V gene are LGHNA and YSLEER.

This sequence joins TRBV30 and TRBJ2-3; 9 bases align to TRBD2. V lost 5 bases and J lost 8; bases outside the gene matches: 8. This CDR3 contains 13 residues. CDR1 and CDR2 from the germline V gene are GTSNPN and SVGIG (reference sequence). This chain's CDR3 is CAWLAGAGVTQYF. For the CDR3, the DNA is TGTGCCTGGTTAGCGGGAGCGGGAGTTACGCAGTATTTT.

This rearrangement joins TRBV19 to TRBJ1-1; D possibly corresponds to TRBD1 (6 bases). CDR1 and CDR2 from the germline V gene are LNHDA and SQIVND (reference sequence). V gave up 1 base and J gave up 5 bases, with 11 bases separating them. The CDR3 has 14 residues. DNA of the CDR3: TGTGCCAGTAGTATAGCAGGGGTGGGGACTGAAGCTTTCTTT. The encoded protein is CASSIAGVGTEAFF.

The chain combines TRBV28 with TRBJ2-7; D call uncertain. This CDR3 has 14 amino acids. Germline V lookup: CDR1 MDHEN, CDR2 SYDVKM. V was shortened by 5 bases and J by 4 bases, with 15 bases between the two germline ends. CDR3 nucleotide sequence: TGTGCCAGCAGTCCCCGCCTAAAAGCGTACGAGCAGTACTTC. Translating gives CASSPRLKAYEQYF.